Listed below are T cell receptor beta chains from one sample, sequenced in a study of blood T cell repertoires in COVID-19. Sequencing used immunoSEQ multiplex PCR; TCRdb keeps in-frame clones, though not all of them. The repertoire has about 98,000 clones, more than 75% of them found once; the top ten carry approximately 20%. Sequenced: peripheral blood. The receptors originated from a man older than 75 with acute or convalescent COVID-19. Both conserved end residues are trimmed from each CDR3. Clone size is not always given. Where it is, it says once, few, many or a class for expanded clones.

V gene: TRBV5-4
clone size: -
J gene: TRBJ2-1
CDR3 protein: ASSGSTRLNEQF

V gene: TRBV5-1
clone size: -
J gene: TRBJ2-2
CDR3 protein: ASSLWRANTGELF

V gene: TRBV7-7
clone size: -
J gene: TRBJ2-1
CDR3 protein: ASSLGGGSYNEQF

V gene: TRBV28
clone size: -
J gene: TRBJ1-4
CDR3 protein: ASSKTGATNEKLF

V gene: TRBV6-5
clone size: -
J gene: TRBJ2-5
CDR3 protein: ASRQTGGWETQY

V gene: TRBV4-1
clone size: -
J gene: TRBJ2-1
CDR3 protein: ASSLAGTSGHSYNEQF

V gene: TRBV10-3
clone size: -
J gene: TRBJ1-2
CDR3 protein: AISGRDKTNYGYT

V gene: TRBV9
clone size: -
J gene: TRBJ1-6
CDR3 protein: ASSVVAGGSSPLH

V gene: TRBV3-1/TRBV3-2
clone size: -
J gene: TRBJ2-2
CDR3 protein: ASSHKGQANTGELF

V gene: TRBV9
clone size: -
J gene: TRBJ2-5
CDR3 protein: ASSSRGTSGKETQY

V gene: TRBV6-2/TRBV6-3
clone size: -
J gene: TRBJ1-1
CDR3 protein: ASSRDRSYTEAF

V gene: TRBV28
clone size: -
J gene: TRBJ1-6
CDR3 protein: ASSLDGTRNSPLH

V gene: TRBV27
clone size: -
J gene: TRBJ1-2
CDR3 protein: ASSFDRRGYT

V gene: TRBV30
clone size: -
J gene: TRBJ2-2
CDR3 protein: AWSVLDGSNTGELF

V gene: TRBV5-6
clone size: -
J gene: TRBJ1-2
CDR3 protein: ASSLRTGYGYT

V gene: TRBV3-1/TRBV3-2
clone size: -
J gene: TRBJ1-5
CDR3 protein: ASAAAGVNQPQH

V gene: TRBV28
clone size: -
J gene: TRBJ1-1
CDR3 protein: ASSLSSGTGGRNTEAF

V gene: TRBV27
clone size: few
J gene: TRBJ1-3
CDR3 protein: ASSLSGTGTPGNTIY

V gene: TRBV14
clone size: -
J gene: TRBJ2-2
CDR3 protein: ASSGGLPNTGELF

V gene: TRBV7-8
clone size: -
J gene: TRBJ2-1
CDR3 protein: ASSHQGYNEQF

V gene: TRBV9
clone size: -
J gene: TRBJ2-5
CDR3 protein: ASSVGTSGQETQY

V gene: TRBV19
clone size: -
J gene: TRBJ1-1
CDR3 protein: ASRLDWNTEAF

V gene: TRBV3-1/TRBV3-2
clone size: -
J gene: TRBJ2-5
CDR3 protein: ASSQAWPAGDGGQY

V gene: TRBV3-1/TRBV3-2
clone size: once
J gene: TRBJ2-5
CDR3 protein: ASSKGLAGGLETQY

V gene: TRBV3-1/TRBV3-2
clone size: once
J gene: TRBJ1-6
CDR3 protein: ASSPAGKNSPLH

V gene: TRBV6-1
clone size: many
J gene: TRBJ2-5
CDR3 protein: ASSEARSGGTETQY

V gene: TRBV2
clone size: -
J gene: TRBJ1-6
CDR3 protein: ASSESGNKASPLH

V gene: TRBV5-6
clone size: -
J gene: TRBJ1-4
CDR3 protein: ASSLTGSTNEKLF

V gene: TRBV4-1
clone size: -
J gene: TRBJ2-1
CDR3 protein: ASSQPLSGGANKQF

V gene: TRBV6-5
clone size: -
J gene: TRBJ1-1
CDR3 protein: ASSYTTGQNTEAF

V gene: TRBV6-1
clone size: -
J gene: TRBJ1-6
CDR3 protein: ASSEMSGVRNSPLH

V gene: TRBV9
clone size: -
J gene: TRBJ2-1
CDR3 protein: ASSALADSYNEQF

V gene: TRBV10-1
clone size: -
J gene: TRBJ1-1
CDR3 protein: ASSESRGGTAF

V gene: TRBV18
clone size: -
J gene: TRBJ1-5
CDR3 protein: ASSQQGYNQPQH

V gene: TRBV5-1
clone size: -
J gene: TRBJ2-2
CDR3 protein: ASSLSQTGTGELF

V gene: TRBV5-1
clone size: many
J gene: TRBJ2-7
CDR3 protein: ASTRQGSSYEQY

V gene: TRBV27
clone size: -
J gene: TRBJ2-7
CDR3 protein: ASSRQGIYEQY

V gene: TRBV28
clone size: few
J gene: TRBJ1-2
CDR3 protein: ASSFQKNYGYT

V gene: TRBV28
clone size: -
J gene: TRBJ2-7
CDR3 protein: ASSPSQFRYYEQY

V gene: TRBV5-1
clone size: -
J gene: TRBJ2-3
CDR3 protein: ASSPGTSGGPDTQY

V gene: TRBV4-2
clone size: -
J gene: TRBJ1-3
CDR3 protein: ASSQELRAGNTIY

V gene: TRBV5-4
clone size: -
J gene: TRBJ2-7
CDR3 protein: ASSLAGGAYEQY

V gene: TRBV27
clone size: -
J gene: TRBJ2-5
CDR3 protein: ASSLGGRQY

V gene: TRBV7-2
clone size: -
J gene: TRBJ1-5
CDR3 protein: ASSLGSGNQPQH

V gene: TRBV6-4
clone size: -
J gene: TRBJ2-2
CDR3 protein: ASSAQGTGELF

V gene: TRBV5-4
clone size: -
J gene: TRBJ2-7
CDR3 protein: ASRGNSYEQY

V gene: TRBV6-5
clone size: -
J gene: TRBJ2-7
CDR3 protein: ASSPPSGGGEQY

V gene: TRBV29-1
clone size: -
J gene: TRBJ1-4
CDR3 protein: SVDRQGTNEKLF

V gene: TRBV7-2
clone size: -
J gene: TRBJ2-3
CDR3 protein: ASSLDGHTDTQY

V gene: TRBV5-4
clone size: -
J gene: TRBJ2-5
CDR3 protein: ASSLELGTGKETQY

V gene: TRBV7-2
clone size: -
J gene: TRBJ2-5
CDR3 protein: ASSLVGAGSQETQY